This entry lists 5 T cell receptor beta chains sequenced from one sample in a study of Ad26.COV2.S vaccination and SARS-CoV-2 variants. TCRdb's table, derived via immunoSEQ multiplex PCR, lists solely in-frame clones and lacks some. This sample carries about 350,000 clones, around 88% of them seen once, and the ten largest clones take approximately 12%. Treatment in this sample: roughly 19 received Ad26.COV2.S at low or high dose, single or two shots; about 5 received placebo; per-sample allocation not given. Each sample was drawn 63 days after the first injection (of vaccine or placebo). The specimen was peripheral blood, collected in a trial of Ad26.COV2.S vaccine versus placebo. These receptors all come from a person between 18 and 60 years old who received the Ad26.COV2.S COVID-19 vaccine or a placebo.

The J gene is TRBJ2-7, the V gene TRBV7-9; the D gene could be TRBD1 or TRBD2 (5 bases each). In germline, CDR1 is SEHNR, CDR2 FQNEAQ (reference sequence). The CDR3 sequence is 16 residues long. V lost 5 bases to trimming and J lost 3 bases, with 20 bases between them. The CDR3 spells CASSKPGEGPGYEQYF. The CDR3 coding sequence is TGTGCCAGCAGCAAGCCAGGTGAGGGGCCCGGCTACGAGCAGTACTTC.

CDR3 bases: TGTGCCAGCAGCGTAGAAGACGAGGGGAGAATAGGCTACACCTTC. This sequence encodes CASSVEDEGRIGYTF. The chain couples TRBV9 to TRBJ1-2; possibly TRBD1 for D (5 bases). Germline CDR1 reads SGDLS; CDR2 reads YYNGEE. Trimming removed 0 bases at V and 8 bases at J, with 17 bases between. The CDR3 sequence is 15 residues long.

The rearrangement joins TRBV4-3 to TRBJ1-2; D is possibly TRBD1 (6 bases). This CDR3 is 16 amino acids long. The V end was cut by 3 bases, the J end by 7 bases, with 21 bases between. CDR1 and CDR2 from the germline V gene are LGHNA and YSLEER. The chain's CDR3 is CASSQGGTGAVRGYTF. The CDR3 DNA reads as TGCGCCAGCAGCCAGGGGGGGACGGGGGCTGTACGTGGCTACACCTTC.

J is TRBJ1-6 and V is TRBV6-5; TRBD1 is a possible D gene (5 bases). The V end was cut by 3 bases, the J end by 9 bases, with 12 bases between. Germline CDR1 and CDR2: MNHEY and SVGAGI. This CDR3 spans 14 amino acids. CDR3 protein: CASSYGGSGSPLHF. The DNA of the CDR3 is TGTGCCAGCAGTTATGGGGGGTCCGGTTCACCCCTCCACTTT.

This clone was counted a few times. This sequence joins TRBV6-6 and TRBJ1-2; 9 bases align to TRBD1. The germline gives CDR1 MNHNY, CDR2 SVGAGI (reference sequence). J lost 8 bases, V lost 2 bases, and 6 bases had no gene match. This CDR3 has 14 amino acids. The CDR3 nucleotides are TGTGCCAGCAGTTACCTGGGACAGGGTGGAGGCTACACCTTC. This gives the protein CASSYLGQGGGYTF.